What follows describes a single T cell receptor beta chain. Its specificity is not known. Time point here: peripheral blood 6 weeks after treatment start. Each patient supplied 1 to 8 pretreatment and on-treatment samples. The sample belongs to a study of PD-L1 blockade in urothelial cancer. As for the study in general: Dosed intravenously at 1,200 mg every 3 weeks, atezolizumab was initiated by patients around 2014. Blood was subjected to analysis at 3 weeks (second dose) and 6 weeks following treatment start.

Findings and caveats of the study: When pretreatment blood TCR clonality was below the median, it predicted better survival.

TCRdb's copy holds only in-frame clones and misses some; the assay was immunoSEQ multiplex PCR. This sample yields about 130,000 clones, of which more than 70% are seen a single time; about 2.4% belongs to the top ten. Losses at the gene ends were 5 bases for V and 4 bases for J; bases not matched to a gene: 7. The CDR3 extends over 14 amino acids. Germline CDR1 is KGHSH and CDR2 is LQKENI. J is TRBJ1-2 and V is TRBV18; 7 nucleotides agree with TRBD1. The origin of this receptor is a man over 45 with urothelial cancer. Sequencing used PBMCs, obtained around atezolizumab (anti-PD-L1) treatment. The CDR3, as DNA: TGTGCCAGCTCAACCACAGGGGACTCCTATGGCTACACCTTC. It translates to CASSTTGDSYGYTF.